These 30 T cell receptor beta chains were sequenced from one sample in a study of T cell responses to AZD1222 COVID-19 vaccine. Sequencing used immunoSEQ multiplex PCR; TCRdb keeps in-frame clones, though not all of them. The sample lists over 100,000 clones; approximately 86% were seen once. The specimen comprised peripheral blood, sampled on day 0 of AZD1222 vaccination. The receptor set was obtained from an adult in good health.

The chain joins TRBV6-7 to TRBJ2-3; 13 bases agree with TRBD2. TRBV6-7 qualifies as an ORF whose function is uncertain. Unmatched junction bases numbered 1, after V lost 0 bases and J lost 1 base. This CDR3 has 17 residues. CDR3 loop: CASSYSGLAGGTDTQYF. In nucleotides, the CDR3 is TGTGCCAGCAGTTACTCAGGACTAGCGGGGGGCACAGATACGCAGTATTTT.

The rearrangement links TRBV27 to TRBJ2-3; perhaps TRBD1 as D (5 bases). CDR1 is MNHEY, CDR2 SMNVEV, per germline (reference sequence). This CDR3 is 16 amino acids long. Trimming stripped 2 bases from V and 2 bases from J, with 14 bases between. This chain's CDR3 is CASSLRTYGYTDTQYF. DNA of the CDR3: TGTGCCAGCAGTTTACGGACATACGGGTACACAGATACGCAGTATTTT.

The V gene is TRBV5-6, the J gene TRBJ2-2; D ambiguous. The CDR3 has 13 amino acids. V lost 4 bases and J 2 bases, leaving 6 bases between the germline ends. CDR1 is SGHDT, CDR2 YYEEEE, per germline. CDR3 bases: TGTGCCAGCAGCGGGGTCAACACCGGGGAGCTGTTTTTT. It yields the protein CASSGVNTGELFF.

The chain has TRBV5-1 and TRBJ1-2, with D possibly TRBD1 on 5 matching bases. CDR1 is SGHRS, CDR2 YFSETQ, per germline. The V and J ends lost 4 bases and 4 bases respectively, with 14 bases between them. The CDR3 runs 14 residues. This chain's CDR3 is CASSGGTATYGYTF. In DNA, the CDR3 is TGCGCCAGCAGCGGAGGGACGGCTACCTATGGCTACACCTTC.

The gene calls are TRBV28 and TRBJ2-7; the D gene is possibly TRBD1 (7 bases). CDR3 size: 17 residues. Deletions cut 6 bases from V and 2 bases from J, with 23 bases between. Germline V lookup: CDR1 MDHEN, CDR2 SYDVKM. DNA for the CDR3: TGTGCCAGCAGCGCGGTTTATGGAGGGACAGACACCTACGAGCAGTACTTC. Amino acid sequence: CASSAVYGGTDTYEQYF.

V is TRBV30 and J is TRBJ1-5, with TRBD1 as a possible D gene (5 bases). The CDR3 extends over 14 amino acids. V was clipped by 1 base and J by 6 bases, with 13 bases between them. Germline-derived CDR1 and CDR2 are GTSNPN and SVGIG (reference sequence). The CDR3 nucleotides read TGTGCCTGGAGTGAAACAGGTTTCGGTCAGCCCCAGCATTTT. Translation gives CAWSETGFGQPQHF.

This chain uses TRBV6-1 with TRBJ2-1; D unclear. V lost 1 base and J 0 bases, leaving 7 bases between the germline ends. The CDR3 spans 15 residues. Germline loops: CDR1 MNHNS, CDR2 SASEGT. CDR3: CASSEGGSSYNEQFF. CDR3 nucleotide sequence: TGTGCCAGCAGTGAAGGGGGAAGCTCCTACAATGAGCAGTTCTTC.

V is TRBV30 and J is TRBJ1-3; no clear D. Germline V gives CDR1 GTSNPN, CDR2 SVGIG (reference sequence). This CDR3 has 12 residues. Trimming stripped 4 bases from V and 3 bases from J, with 7 bases between. The CDR3 DNA follows: TGTGCCTGGACCCCCAGTGGAAACACCATATATTTT. Encoded protein: CAWTPSGNTIYF.

The chain has TRBV30 and TRBJ2-3; 8 bases line up with TRBD2. Germline CDR1 GTSNPN, CDR2 SVGIG (reference sequence). There are 15 residues in the CDR3. V shed 0 bases, J shed 2 bases, and the junction held 4 bases outside the gene matches. The CDR3 region has the DNA TGTGCCTGGAGTGTTGGAGCGGGAGTCACAGATACGCAGTATTTT. Encoded protein: CAWSVGAGVTDTQYF.

This chain connects TRBV18 to TRBJ2-2; D possibly corresponds to TRBD2 (6 bases). The V and J ends lost 2 bases and 4 bases respectively, with 14 bases between them. The V gene's germline CDR1 is KGHSH and CDR2 LQKENI. CDR3 size: 16 residues. CDR3 region: CASSPGLPEGTGELFF. In nucleotides, the CDR3 is TGTGCCAGCTCACCAGGATTGCCGGAGGGCACCGGGGAGCTGTTTTTT.

For this clone: A read error may produce the germline difference seen at one junction end. The chain has TRBV4-3 and TRBJ1-2; possibly TRBD1 for D (6 bases). Looked up from germline, CDR1 is LGHNA and CDR2 is YSLEER. CDR3 length equals 17 residues. The CDR3 here is CASSQDIRGLTGYRYTF. CDR3 coding DNA: TGCGCCAGCAGCCAAGATATAAGGGGCTTGACAGGCTATCGCTACACCTTC.

The chain is built from TRBV24-1 and TRBJ2-1; TRBD1 aligns across 11 bases. Unmatched junction bases numbered 2, after V lost 3 bases and J lost 2 bases. The CDR3 extends over 16 amino acids. The germline V gene encodes CDR1 KGHDR and CDR2 SFDVKD. CDR3 DNA sequence: TGTGCCACCAGTGATGGGGACAGGGGGACCTACAATGAGCAGTTCTTC. Translating gives CATSDGDRGTYNEQFF.

The chain combines TRBV3-1 (or the pseudogene TRBV3-2) with TRBJ2-5; TRBD2 aligns across 9 bases. The CDR3 is made up of 17 amino acids. V was clipped by 0 bases and J by 5 bases; unmatched bases: 10. Germline-derived CDR1 and CDR2 are LGHDT and YNNKEL (reference sequence). CDR3 region: CASSQDLGSGGRETQYF. The CDR3 DNA is TGTGCCAGCAGCCAAGATCTGGGTAGCGGGGGAAGGGAGACCCAGTACTTC.

As to this clone: At one end the junction does not follow the germline gene, possibly because of a read error. V is TRBV7-2 and J is TRBJ1-1, with 9 bases that match TRBD1. The length of the CDR3 is 12 residues. Germline V gene data show CDR1 as SGHTA and CDR2 as FQGNSA. CDR3 in DNA: TGTGCCAGCAGCTCGGGACAGGGCCCCCCCACCTTT. Amino acids: CASSSGQGPPTF.

There are a few counts of this clone. The chain links TRBV28 to TRBJ2-5; 8 bases agree with TRBD2. CDR1 is MDHEN, CDR2 SYDVKM, per germline. V dropped 5 bases and J dropped 1; count of bases not matched to a gene: 12. The CDR3 extends over 17 amino acids. Here the CDR3 DNA reads TGTGCCAGCAGTCTAGCCCCAGCGGGAGAATCCCAAGAGACCCAGTACTTC. Amino acids: CASSLAPAGESQETQYF.

The chain couples TRBV28 to TRBJ1-3; D gene ambiguous. Trimming stripped 6 bases from V and 4 bases from J, with 16 bases between. CDR3 length: 15 amino acids. Germline CDR1 reads MDHEN; CDR2 reads SYDVKM. CDR3 amino acids: CASSPNTFRGNTIYF. In DNA form, the CDR3 reads TGTGCCAGCAGCCCTAATACATTCCGAGGAAACACCATATATTTT.

The chain is built from TRBV3-1 (or the pseudogene TRBV3-2) and TRBJ1-6, with a possible D match to TRBD1 (5 bases). V lost 1 base and J lost 10, with 11 bases in between. The CDR3 contains 14 residues. CDR1 LGHDT and CDR2 YNNKEL come from the germline V gene (reference sequence). The CDR3 nucleotides read TGTGCCAGCAGCCAAGCGGGGGGAAAATCACCCCTCCACTTT. Translating gives CASSQAGGKSPLHF.

The chain combines TRBV7-8 with TRBJ1-1; TRBD1 matches 7 bases. CDR3 length: 16 amino acids. CDR1 is SGHVS and CDR2 is FQNEAQ in the germline V gene. The trim removed 2 bases at V and 0 bases at J, leaving 6 bases unmatched. CDR3 in amino acids: CASSLYPGGLNTEAFF. CDR3 coding DNA: TGTGCCAGCAGCTTATATCCAGGGGGGTTGAACACTGAAGCTTTCTTT.

CDR3 region: CASSPGGPNSPLHF. CDR3 nucleotide sequence: TGTGCCAGCAGCCCAGGGGGCCCGAATTCACCCCTCCACTTT. The V call is TRBV28, the J call TRBJ1-6; TRBD1 matches 8 bases. Unmatched junction bases numbered 5, after V lost 6 bases and J lost 7 bases. Per germline, CDR1 MDHEN and CDR2 SYDVKM. The CDR3 has 14 residues.

V and J are TRBV5-6 and TRBJ2-7; D is possibly TRBD1 or TRBD2 (5 bases each). Germline V gene sequence: CDR1 SGHDT, CDR2 YYEEEE. The CDR3 sequence is 16 residues long. The V end was cut by 4 bases, the J end by 5 bases, with 22 bases between. The CDR3 loop reads CASSTPGTESTHEQYF. The CDR3 DNA reads as TGTGCCAGCAGCACACCCGGGACGGAGAGCACCCACGAGCAGTACTTC.

The chain joins TRBV11-2 to TRBJ1-1; D is unresolved. CDR3 length: 13 amino acids. V shed 1 base and J shed 1 base, with 4 bases lying between them. The germline gives CDR1 SGHAT, CDR2 FQNNGV. In DNA form, the CDR3 reads TGTGCCAGCAGCTTAGTAGGGAACACTGAAGCTTTCTTT. Translation: CASSLVGNTEAFF.

V gene TRBV4-2 combines with J gene TRBJ2-3; maybe TRBD1 (5 bases). Germline-derived CDR1 and CDR2 are LGHNA and YNFKEQ. Trimming cost V 4 bases and J 0 bases, with 11 bases left between them. This CDR3 region has 15 residues. This CDR3 reads CASSPVGVSTDTQYF. Written as DNA, the CDR3 is TGTGCCAGCAGCCCCGTAGGGGTTAGCACAGATACGCAGTATTTT.

V gene TRBV5-6 combines with J gene TRBJ1-1; a weak D match, TRBD1 (5 bases). The V gene's germline CDR1 is SGHDT and CDR2 YYEEEE. The CDR3 has 13 residues. V was trimmed by 3 bases and J by 1 base, leaving 7 bases between them. The CDR3 reads CASSYDRNTEAFF. The CDR3 bases are TGTGCCAGCAGCTACGACAGGAACACTGAAGCTTTCTTT.

The chain couples TRBV29-1 to TRBJ1-1; D remains unclear. The CDR3 has 12 residues. Trimming took off 1 base at V and 6 bases at J, with 9 bases between the two ends. Germline assignment: CDR1 SQVTM and CDR2 ANQGSEA. CDR3 residues: CSVEGRGSEAFF. CDR3 in DNA: TGCAGCGTTGAAGGAAGAGGTTCTGAAGCTTTCTTT.

The chain joins TRBV7-8 to TRBJ2-1, with D tentatively TRBD1 (5 bases). The germline V and J ends were trimmed by 4 bases and 9 bases, with 19 bases remaining between them. The length of the CDR3 is 15 residues. CDR1 SGHVS and CDR2 FQNEAQ come from the germline V gene. Written as DNA, the CDR3 is TGTGCCAGCAGCTCGAGAGCCGGCAGGGTGGTTGAGCAGTTCTTC. Amino acid sequence: CASSSRAGRVVEQFF.

V and J are TRBV9 and TRBJ1-3; D gene ambiguous. Germline loops: CDR1 SGDLS, CDR2 YYNGEE. Trimming shortened V by 2 bases and J by 0 bases, and 18 bases separated the two germline ends. The CDR3 is 18 amino acids. The CDR3 loop reads CASSVGQRGLYSGNTIYF. The CDR3, as DNA: TGTGCCAGCAGCGTCGGCCAGAGAGGTCTCTACTCTGGAAACACCATATATTTT.

The rearrangement links TRBV3-1 (or the pseudogene TRBV3-2) to TRBJ2-2; the D gene is possibly TRBD2 (6 bases). Deletions cut 2 bases from V and 0 bases from J, with 7 bases between. The germline V gene has CDR1 LGHDT and CDR2 YNNKEL (reference sequence). This CDR3 region has 15 residues. CDR3 nucleotides: TGTGCCAGCAGCCAATCGGGAGCGAACACCGGGGAGCTGTTTTTT. Translation gives CASSQSGANTGELFF.

V gene TRBV3-1 (or the pseudogene TRBV3-2) combines with J gene TRBJ2-1; D tentatively fits TRBD1 or TRBD2 (5 bases each). CDR1 is LGHDT, CDR2 YNNKEL, per germline (reference sequence). The CDR3 has 13 residues. V lost 0 bases and J lost 11, with 11 bases in between. The DNA for the CDR3 is TGTGCCAGCAGCCAAGAACGGGGCCTCCAGCAGTTCTTC. It yields the protein CASSQERGLQQFF.

The chain couples TRBV2 to TRBJ1-2; no firm D call. Trimming took off 5 bases at V and 4 bases at J, with 17 bases between the two ends. There are 15 residues in the CDR3. Germline loops: CDR1 SNHLY, CDR2 FYNNEI. The CDR3 nucleotides are TGTGCCAGCAGTCTAGACCAGGCCGCGGGCTATGGCTACACCTTC. The encoded protein is CASSLDQAAGYGYTF.

The table lists this clone with a count of one. The chain links TRBV18 to TRBJ1-4; 7 bases map to TRBD1. Germline assignment: CDR1 KGHSH and CDR2 LQKENI. This CDR3 comprises 14 residues. V gave up 8 bases and J gave up 4 bases; unmatched junction bases: 7. The CDR3 loop is CASRGDRHNEKLFF. The CDR3 DNA is TGTGCCAGCCGAGGGGACAGACATAATGAAAAACTGTTTTTT.